This T cell receptor beta chain comes out of a study of blood T cells in healthy people across ages. For the second PCR, which ran for about 6 to 11 cycles, a sample-barcoded 5' primer and a J-beta primer mix were used. TCRdb re-called the 5' RACE reads through MiXCR, storing one row per CDR3 protein. The sample includes 1,500,000 or so distinct CDR3 sequences, approximately 43% of them seen just once. Sequencing used blood. This TCR derives from a woman between 18 and 29 years old in good health.

CDR3 coding DNA: TGCGCCAGCAGCCCCTACGACAATGAGCAGTTCTTC. Translating it yields CASSPYDNEQFF. The rearrangement uses TRBV4-1 and TRBJ2-1; D gene ambiguous. Trimming removed 4 bases at V and 5 bases at J, with 6 bases between. Per germline, CDR1 MGHRA and CDR2 YSYEKL. The length of the CDR3 is 12 residues.